The source of this T cell receptor beta chain is a study of beta chain features in type 1 diabetes. Study as a whole: Across all samples, over 85 million sorted cells were examined. The study, taken as a whole, reports: Type 1 diabetes patients had TCRB CDR3s that were shorter (moderately but significantly so) in all four CD4+ subsets.

cDNA synthesis used the whole RNA isolate, giving expressed TCRB sequences. TCRdb keeps only in-frame clones here, not all; method: immunoSEQ multiplex PCR. Of about 280,000 clones listed, over 14% are singletons. A single heparinised blood sample, averaging about 120 mL, was obtained per donor. Purities over 98% were achieved in all sorted populations. Concerning this clone: Antigen specificity is unknown.

Germline V CDR1 and CDR2: SGHVS, FNYEAQ. Trimming cost V 11 bases and J 4 bases; bases outside gene matches: 9. CDR3 size: 14 residues. The chain is built from TRBV7-6 and TRBJ2-1; TRBD2 matches at 9 bases. The sequence was collected from a young man with type 1 diabetes. What was sequenced was naive CD4+ T cells from blood. This chain's CDR3 is CAVALAGRYNEQFF. DNA for the CDR3: TGTGCCGTTGCCCTAGCGGGAAGGTACAATGAGCAGTTCTTC.